The 18 T cell receptor beta chains below all came from one sample that was sequenced in a study of graft-versus-host responses after intestinal transplantation. The antigens of these receptors remain unknown. Clones were read by immunoSEQ multiplex PCR, and TCRdb kept only the in-frame ones, dropping some. The table includes approximately 79,000 clones, approximately 78% detected once. Material: unstimulated CD4+ T cells sorted from spleen or lymph node cells, obtained before intestinal transplant. The receptors stem from a human donor who received an intestinal transplant.

The V gene is TRBV7-9, the J gene TRBJ1-2, with 9 bases that match TRBD1. The V and J ends lost 4 bases and 4 bases, in that order; junction bases with no gene match: 7. Germline CDR1 reads SEHNR; CDR2 reads FQNEAQ (reference sequence). CDR3 size: 15 residues. This CDR3 is CASSSWTGASYGYTF. The DNA of the CDR3 is TGTGCCAGCAGCTCCTGGACAGGGGCGAGCTATGGCTACACCTTC.

CDR3 nucleotide sequence: TGTGCCAGCAGTGACCGGTCGGCAGGAGAGACCCAGTACTTC. Protein: CASSDRSAGETQYF. The V call is TRBV25-1, the J call TRBJ2-5; D is undetermined. Germline assignment: CDR1 MGHDK and CDR2 SYGVNS. Trimming took off 3 bases at V and 4 bases at J, with 12 bases between the two ends. The CDR3 covers 14 residues.

The V gene is TRBV7-9, the J gene TRBJ2-7; no firm D call. The CDR3 is made up of 12 amino acids. CDR1 and CDR2 from the germline V gene are SEHNR and FQNEAQ (reference sequence). The ends were cut back, 2 bases at V and 7 bases at J, with 9 bases in the middle. The CDR3 region is CASSLNVREQYF. The DNA of the CDR3 is TGTGCCAGCAGCTTAAACGTGCGGGAGCAGTACTTC.

This clone was seen once. The chain links TRBV5-1 to TRBJ2-2; D is undetermined. The V end was cut by 5 bases, the J end by 0 bases, with 11 bases between. This CDR3 is built from 15 residues. The germline CDR1 and CDR2 sequences are SGHRS and YFSETQ. The CDR3, as DNA: TGCGCCAGCAGTTTCGGGTTGGCGAACACCGGGGAGCTGTTTTTT. Protein sequence: CASSFGLANTGELFF.

The chain recombines TRBV7-9 with TRBJ2-3; D possibly corresponds to TRBD2 (5 bases). V lost 5 bases, J lost 6 bases, and 6 bases lay in between. The CDR3 has 11 amino acids. Germline V gene data show CDR1 as SEHNR and CDR2 as FQNEAQ (reference sequence). CDR3 protein: CASSEGDTQYF. For the CDR3, the DNA is TGTGCCAGCAGCGAGGGCGATACGCAGTATTTT.

This clone has only one observation. This chain joins TRBV5-6 and TRBJ2-3; the D gene is possibly TRBD1 (5 bases). Trimming left V 0 bases short and J 5 bases short, with 13 bases between. The length of the CDR3 is 15 residues. Per germline, CDR1 SGHDT and CDR2 YYEEEE. CDR3 bases: TGTGCCAGCAGCTTGGGGTTGGGGCAGGGAGATACGCAGTATTTT. This sequence encodes CASSLGLGQGDTQYF.

The chain combines TRBV29-1 with TRBJ1-2; 10 bases line up with TRBD1. J gave up 8 bases and V 6 bases, and 12 bases lay outside the gene matches. The CDR3 spans 14 residues. Germline V gene data show CDR1 as SQVTM and CDR2 as ANQGSEA. Written as DNA, the CDR3 is TGCAGCGTCTGGGACAGGGGAGGAATGGAAGGCTACACCTTC. This translates into CSVWDRGGMEGYTF. The full variable domain, completed using reference TRBV29-1 and TRBJ1-2, is SAVISQKPSRDICQRGTSLTIQCQVDSQVTMMFWYRQQPGQSLTLIATANQGSEATYESGFVIDKFPISRPNLTFSTLTVSNMSPEDSSIYLCSVWDRGGMEGYTFGSGTRLTVV.

This chain links TRBV11-3 with TRBJ2-3, with TRBD1 matching over 7 bases. In germline, CDR1 is SGHNT, CDR2 YENEEA. There are 13 residues in the CDR3. V shed 3 bases, J shed 8 bases, and the junction held 5 bases outside the gene matches. The CDR3 sequence: CASSFTGESTQYF. Here the CDR3 DNA reads TGTGCCAGCAGCTTTACAGGGGAGAGTACGCAGTATTTT.

The V gene is TRBV5-4, the J gene TRBJ2-7, with D perhaps TRBD2 (6 bases). The germline V gene has CDR1 SGHNT and CDR2 YYREEE (reference sequence). The V end lost 2 bases, the J end lost 4 bases, and 16 bases lay between the germline ends. The CDR3 sequence is 15 residues long. In nucleotides, the CDR3 is TGTGCCAGCAGCTTTACACGGGGACTGATTTACGAGCAGTACTTC. As protein: CASSFTRGLIYEQYF. Full variable domain (outside the CDR3, taken from reference TRBV5-4 and TRBJ2-7): ETGVTQSPTHLIKTRGQQVTLRCSSQSGHNTVSWYQQALGQGPQFIFQYYREEENGRGNFPPRFSGLQFPNYSSELNVNALELDDSALYLCASSFTRGLIYEQYFGPGTRLTVT.

The J gene is TRBJ1-6, the V gene TRBV6-5; 7 bases align to TRBD1. CDR3 length: 15 residues. The V gene end was trimmed by 2 bases and the J gene end by 9 bases; junction bases not matched to a gene: 7. Germline assignment: CDR1 MNHEY and CDR2 SVGAGI. The CDR3 DNA reads as TGTGCCAGCAGTTACATCGACAGGGTGCGTTCACCCCTCCACTTT. As protein: CASSYIDRVRSPLHF.

A single count supports this clone. The V call is TRBV5-1, the J call TRBJ2-7; possibly TRBD2 for D (5 bases). CDR1 and CDR2 (germline): SGHRS, YFSETQ. Trimming took 6 bases from V and 5 from J, leaving 18 bases between them. CDR3 length: 14 amino acids. CDR3 protein: CASTTAPGNDEQYF. DNA for the CDR3: TGCGCCAGCACTACGGCGCCCGGGAATGACGAGCAGTACTTC.

This clone was seen more than once but under ten times. V gene TRBV2 combines with J gene TRBJ1-5; D possibly corresponds to TRBD1 (6 bases). CDR3 length: 14 residues. The V and J ends lost 6 bases and 1 base respectively, with 10 bases between them. CDR1 is SNHLY and CDR2 is FYNNEI in the germline V gene. CDR3 region: CASSPRGSNQPQHF. In DNA form, the CDR3 reads TGTGCCAGCAGCCCGAGGGGGAGCAATCAGCCCCAGCATTTT. Full variable domain (missing parts from reference TRBV2 and TRBJ1-5): EPEVTQTPSHQVTQMGQEVILRCVPISNHLYFYWYRQILGQKVEFLVSFYNNEISEKSEIFDDQFSVERPDGSNFTLKIRSTKLEDSAMYFCASSPRGSNQPQHFGDGTRLSIL.

The chain has TRBV28 and TRBJ2-5; D is perhaps TRBD2 (6 bases). Germline CDR1 reads MDHEN; CDR2 reads SYDVKM. V dropped 6 bases and J dropped 4 bases, with 15 bases sitting between them. This CDR3 has 14 amino acids. The CDR3 DNA reads as TGTGCCAGCAGGGAGGGTGGGAACCGAGAGACCCAGTACTTC. It encodes CASREGGNRETQYF. The whole variable domain, remainder taken from reference TRBV28 and TRBJ2-5, is DVKVTQSSRYLVKRTGEKVFLECVQDMDHENMFWYRQDPGLGLRLIYFSYDVKMKEKGDIPEGYSVSREKKERFSLILESASTNQTSMYLCASREGGNRETQYFGPGTRLLVL.

This chain joins TRBV27 and TRBJ1-6; perhaps TRBD1 as D (6 bases). Germline V CDR1 and CDR2: MNHEY, SMNVEV (reference sequence). The CDR3 runs to 17 residues. The V gene lost 5 bases and the J gene lost 6 bases, with 20 bases spanning the gap. CDR3 sequence (DNA): TGTGCCAGCAGTGTTGGACAGCGCCGTTTTGGTAATTCACCCCTCCACTTT. Protein: CASSVGQRRFGNSPLHF.

The chain recombines TRBV5-1 with TRBJ2-6, with D maybe TRBD1 (6 bases). V was trimmed by 5 bases and J by 0 bases, leaving 6 bases between them. There are 14 residues in the CDR3. CDR1 is SGHRS, CDR2 YFSETQ, per germline. CDR3 protein: CASRDSSGANVLTF. In nucleotides, the CDR3 is TGCGCCAGCAGGGACAGCTCTGGGGCCAACGTCCTGACTTTC.

This clone was found a few times. The gene calls are TRBV5-1 and TRBJ2-7; TRBD2 agrees at 12 bases. Germline assignment: CDR1 SGHRS and CDR2 YFSETQ. The ends lost 3 bases at V and 2 bases at J; junction bases unmatched: 0. The CDR3 is 14 residues long. The CDR3 protein is CASSSSGRAYEQYF. CDR3 DNA sequence: TGCGCCAGCAGCTCTAGCGGGAGGGCCTACGAGCAGTACTTC.

This clone was seen only a few times. The V and J genes are TRBV30 and TRBJ1-2; 8 bases agree with TRBD1. CDR1 GTSNPN and CDR2 SVGIG come from the germline V gene (reference sequence). With V trimmed by 5 bases and J by 8 bases, 4 bases remained unmatched. This CDR3 is built from 11 residues. In nucleotides, the CDR3 is TGTGCCTGGTCGGACAGGGACGGCTACACCTTC. Protein sequence: CAWSDRDGYTF.

V usage is TRBV11-1 and J usage is TRBJ1-2; weak D call: TRBD1 (6 bases). Germline CDR1 and CDR2: SGHAT and FQDESV (reference sequence). V was trimmed by 5 bases and J by 4 bases, leaving 8 bases between them. The CDR3 is 12 residues long. The DNA of the CDR3 is TGTGCCAGCAGCAGCAGGGGCTATGGCTACACCTTC. Protein: CASSSRGYGYTF.